What follows are 2 T cell receptor beta chains derived from one specimen sequenced in a study of vaccination and CD4 T cells after COVID-19. No antigen has been identified for these receptors. The treatment denotes: roughly nine-day PBMC culture with coronavirus spike peptide pools or control peptides (ViraFEST assay). Cultured CD4+ T-cell DNA underwent Oncomine TCR Beta short-read sequencing. TCRdb fed the PCR reads into MiXCR, producing one record per CDR3 protein. Here the sample spans 7,800 or so distinct CDR3 sequences, 50% to 65% being singletons. The sample comprised CD4+ T cells from blood, cultured in vitro. The origin of the receptors is a human donor who had recovered from COVID-19.

The V gene is TRBV19, the J gene TRBJ2-3; no clear D. Germline lookup yields CDR1 LNHDA and CDR2 SQIVND (reference sequence). Trimming removed 5 bases at V and 3 bases at J, with 9 bases between. This CDR3 has 13 amino acids. CDR3 sequence: CASSRLVTDTQYF. The CDR3 region has the DNA TGTGCCAGTAGTCGTCTAGTAACAGATACGCAGTATTTT.

CDR3 protein: CASSSSGGNYEQYF. CDR3 bases: TGTGCCAGCAGCTCCAGCGGGGGGAACTACGAGCAGTACTTC. The V and J genes are TRBV7-2 and TRBJ2-7, with TRBD2 identical over 9 bases. CDR1 SGHTA and CDR2 FQGNSA come from the germline V gene. V lost 4 bases to trimming and J lost 3 bases; unmatched junction nucleotides: 4. There are 14 residues in the CDR3.